This T cell receptor (beta chain) comes out of a study of blood T cell repertoires in COVID-19. About the study: Acute-phase and convalescent COVID-19 samples originated in the United States, Italy and Spain.

Trimming removed 7 bases from V and 5 bases from J, with 11 bases in between. This CDR3 has 13 residues. The germline V gene has CDR1 MNHNY and CDR2 SVGAGI (reference sequence). This clone was counted a single time. Under the authors' procedure: Scientists estimated how many nucleated cells there were by amplifying reference gene primers. Clones were sequenced by immunoSEQ multiplex PCR, and TCRdb holds only the in-frame ones, with some missing. V, J and clone size are taken as reported in that table, and D and trimming were inferred from the DNA itself. The sample includes about 280,000 clones, over 75% of them seen just once.

This receptor was taken from a human donor in a cohort sampled during active COVID-19. V and J are TRBV6-6 and TRBJ2-2; no clear D. The material sequenced was peripheral blood. This CDR3 is CASKERETGELFF. CDR3 in DNA: TGTGCCAGCAAGGAGCGAGAGACCGGGGAGCTGTTTTTT.